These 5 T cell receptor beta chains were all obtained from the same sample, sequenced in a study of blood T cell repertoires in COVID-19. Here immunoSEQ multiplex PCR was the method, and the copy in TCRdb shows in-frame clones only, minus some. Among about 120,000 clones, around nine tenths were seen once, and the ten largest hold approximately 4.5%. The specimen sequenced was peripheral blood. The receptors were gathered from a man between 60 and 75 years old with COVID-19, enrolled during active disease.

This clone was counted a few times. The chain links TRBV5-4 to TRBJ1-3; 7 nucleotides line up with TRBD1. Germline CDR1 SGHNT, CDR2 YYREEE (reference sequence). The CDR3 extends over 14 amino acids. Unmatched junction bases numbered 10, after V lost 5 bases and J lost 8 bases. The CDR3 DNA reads TGTGCCAGCAGTCCGACAGGGACATCGGACACCATATATTTT. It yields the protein CASSPTGTSDTIYF.

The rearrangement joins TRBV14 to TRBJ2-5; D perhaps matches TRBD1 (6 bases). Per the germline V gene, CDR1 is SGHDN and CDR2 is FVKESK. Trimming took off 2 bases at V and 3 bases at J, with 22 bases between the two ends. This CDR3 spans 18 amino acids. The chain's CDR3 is CASSQIPLGRGPKETQYF. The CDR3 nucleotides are TGTGCCAGCAGCCAAATCCCACTGGGCAGGGGACCAAAAGAGACCCAGTACTTC.

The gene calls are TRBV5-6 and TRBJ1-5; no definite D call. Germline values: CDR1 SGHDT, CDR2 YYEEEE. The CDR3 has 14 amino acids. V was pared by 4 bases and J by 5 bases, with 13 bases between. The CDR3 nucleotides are TGTGCCAGCAGCCGGGGTCATGGGGATCAGCCCCAGCATTTT. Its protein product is CASSRGHGDQPQHF.

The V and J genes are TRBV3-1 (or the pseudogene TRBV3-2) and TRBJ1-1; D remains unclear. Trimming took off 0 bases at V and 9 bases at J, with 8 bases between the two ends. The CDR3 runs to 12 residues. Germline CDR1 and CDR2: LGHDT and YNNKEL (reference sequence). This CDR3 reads CASSQDLQKAFF. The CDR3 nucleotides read TGTGCCAGCAGCCAAGATCTCCAGAAAGCTTTCTTT.

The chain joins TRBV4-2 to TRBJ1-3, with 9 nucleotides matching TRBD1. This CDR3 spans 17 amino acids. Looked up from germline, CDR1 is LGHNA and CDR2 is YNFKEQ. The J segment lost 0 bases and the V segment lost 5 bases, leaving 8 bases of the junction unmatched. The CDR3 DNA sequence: TGTGCCAGCAGCTCCGGGACAGGGACGAACTCTGGAAACACCATATATTTT. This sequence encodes CASSSGTGTNSGNTIYF.